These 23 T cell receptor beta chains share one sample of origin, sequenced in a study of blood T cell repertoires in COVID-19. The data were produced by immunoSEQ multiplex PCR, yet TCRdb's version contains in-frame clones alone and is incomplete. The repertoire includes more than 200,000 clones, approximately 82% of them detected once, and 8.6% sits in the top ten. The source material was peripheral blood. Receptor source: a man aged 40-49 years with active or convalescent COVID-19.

CDR3 DNA sequence: TGTGCCAGCAGCTTGACTGTCAATTACGAGCAGTACTTC. Its protein is CASSLTVNYEQYF. The V and J genes are TRBV5-5 and TRBJ2-7; no clear D gene. Trimming cost V 1 base and J 4 bases, with 9 bases left between them. This CDR3 contains 13 residues. CDR1 is SGHKS and CDR2 is YYEKEE in the germline V gene (reference sequence).

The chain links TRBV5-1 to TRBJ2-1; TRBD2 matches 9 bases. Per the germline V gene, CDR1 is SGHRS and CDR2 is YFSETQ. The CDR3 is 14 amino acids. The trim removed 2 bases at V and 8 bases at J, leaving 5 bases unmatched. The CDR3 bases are TGCGCCAGCAGCTTCAGCGGGAGGTTGGATGAGCAGTTCTTC. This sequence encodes CASSFSGRLDEQFF.

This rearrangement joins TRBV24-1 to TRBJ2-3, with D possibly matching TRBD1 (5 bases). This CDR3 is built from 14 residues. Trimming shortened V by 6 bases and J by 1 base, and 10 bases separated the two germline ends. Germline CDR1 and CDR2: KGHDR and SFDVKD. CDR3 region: CATSSRRGTDTQYF. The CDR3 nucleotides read TGTGCCACCAGTAGTCGCAGGGGCACAGATACGCAGTATTTT.

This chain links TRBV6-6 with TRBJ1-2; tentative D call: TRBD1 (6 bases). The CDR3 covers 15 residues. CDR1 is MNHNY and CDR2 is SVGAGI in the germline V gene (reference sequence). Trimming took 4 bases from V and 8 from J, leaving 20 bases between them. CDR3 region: CASSSLQGTLSGYTF. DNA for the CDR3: TGTGCCAGCAGTTCATTACAGGGTACTCTATCGGGCTACACCTTC.

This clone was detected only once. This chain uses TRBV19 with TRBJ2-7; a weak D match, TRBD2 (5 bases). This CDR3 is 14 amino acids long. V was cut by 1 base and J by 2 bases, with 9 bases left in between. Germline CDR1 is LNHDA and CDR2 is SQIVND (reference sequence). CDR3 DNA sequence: TGTGCCAGTAGTATAGTAGAGGGTGCCTACGAGCAGTACTTC. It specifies CASSIVEGAYEQYF.

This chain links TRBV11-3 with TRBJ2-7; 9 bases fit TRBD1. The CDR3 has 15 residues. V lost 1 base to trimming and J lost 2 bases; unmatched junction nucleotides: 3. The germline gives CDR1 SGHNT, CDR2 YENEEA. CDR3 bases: TGTGCCAGCAGCTTAGGGGGGACAGGGACCTACGAGCAGTACTTC. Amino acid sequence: CASSLGGTGTYEQYF.

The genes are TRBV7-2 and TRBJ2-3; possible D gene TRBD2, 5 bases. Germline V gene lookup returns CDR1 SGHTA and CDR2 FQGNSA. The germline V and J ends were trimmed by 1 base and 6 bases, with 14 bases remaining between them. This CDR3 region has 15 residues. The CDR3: CASSLGTGRRDTQYF. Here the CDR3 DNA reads TGTGCCAGCAGCTTAGGAACCGGCCGGAGGGATACGCAGTATTTT.

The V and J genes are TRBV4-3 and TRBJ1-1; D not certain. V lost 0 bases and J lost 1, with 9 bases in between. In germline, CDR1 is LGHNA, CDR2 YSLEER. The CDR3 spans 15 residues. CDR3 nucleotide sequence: TGCGCCAGCAGCCAAGATTGGCATGCGAACACTGAAGCTTTCTTT. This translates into CASSQDWHANTEAFF.

The CDR3 spells CASSQGQGSEQYF. DNA of the CDR3: TGTGCCAGCAGCCAGGGACAGGGGTCAGAGCAGTACTTC. The chain has TRBV3-1 (or the pseudogene TRBV3-2) and TRBJ2-7; 10 nucleotides line up with TRBD1. The V segment lost 3 bases and the J segment 7 bases; nucleotides outside the gene matches: 3. Germline-derived CDR1 and CDR2 are LGHDT and YNNKEL (reference sequence). This CDR3 contains 13 residues.

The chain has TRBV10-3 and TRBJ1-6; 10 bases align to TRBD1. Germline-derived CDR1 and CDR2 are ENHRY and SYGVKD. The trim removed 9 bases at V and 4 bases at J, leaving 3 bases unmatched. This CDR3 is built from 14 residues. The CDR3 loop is CAIRTGGYNSPLHF. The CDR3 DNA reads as TGTGCCATACGGACAGGGGGTTATAATTCACCCCTCCACTTT.

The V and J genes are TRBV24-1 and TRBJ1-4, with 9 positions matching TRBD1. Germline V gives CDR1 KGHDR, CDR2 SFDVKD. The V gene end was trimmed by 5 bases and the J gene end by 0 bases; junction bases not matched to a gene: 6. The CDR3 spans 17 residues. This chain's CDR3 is CATSARDREATNEKLFF. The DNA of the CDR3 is TGTGCCACCAGTGCCCGGGACAGGGAAGCAACTAATGAAAAACTGTTTTTT.

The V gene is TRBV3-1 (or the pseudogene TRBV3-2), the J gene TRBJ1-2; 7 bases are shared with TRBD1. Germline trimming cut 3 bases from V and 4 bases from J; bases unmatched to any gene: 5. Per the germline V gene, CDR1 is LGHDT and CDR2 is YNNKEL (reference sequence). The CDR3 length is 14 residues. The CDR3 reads CASSQRDRAYGYTF. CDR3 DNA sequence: TGTGCCAGCAGCCAGCGGGACAGAGCCTATGGCTACACCTTC.

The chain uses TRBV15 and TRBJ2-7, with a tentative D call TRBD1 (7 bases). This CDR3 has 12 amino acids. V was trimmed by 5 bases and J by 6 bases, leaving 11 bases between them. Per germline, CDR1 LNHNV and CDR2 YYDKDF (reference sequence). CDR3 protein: CATSRGTAEQYF. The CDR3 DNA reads TGTGCCACCAGCCGCGGGACAGCCGAGCAGTACTTC.

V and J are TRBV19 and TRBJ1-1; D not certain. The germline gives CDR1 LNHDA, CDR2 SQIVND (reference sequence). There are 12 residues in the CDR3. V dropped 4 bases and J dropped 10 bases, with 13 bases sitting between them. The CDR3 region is CASSNAVRGAFF. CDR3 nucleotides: TGTGCCAGTAGTAACGCGGTTCGTGGAGCTTTCTTT.

CDR3 DNA: TGTGCCAGCTCACCGCCGACAGCAATGAACACTGAAGCTTTCTTT. Residues: CASSPPTAMNTEAFF. This chain joins TRBV18 and TRBJ1-1; D might be TRBD1 (5 bases). From germline, CDR1 is KGHSH and CDR2 LQKENI. CDR3 length equals 15 residues. Trimming took off 3 bases at V and 0 bases at J, with 11 bases between the two ends.

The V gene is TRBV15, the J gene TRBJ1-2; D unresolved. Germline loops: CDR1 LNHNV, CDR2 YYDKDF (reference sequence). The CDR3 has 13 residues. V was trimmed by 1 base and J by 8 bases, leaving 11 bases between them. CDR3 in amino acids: CATSRGSTNGYTF. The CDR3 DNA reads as TGTGCCACCAGCAGAGGCAGTACGAACGGCTACACCTTC.

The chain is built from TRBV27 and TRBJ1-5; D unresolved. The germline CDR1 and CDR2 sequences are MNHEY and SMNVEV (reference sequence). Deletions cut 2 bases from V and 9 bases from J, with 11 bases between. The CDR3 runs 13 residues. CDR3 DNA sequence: TGTGCCAGCAGTTTACGACATGACCTGCCCCAGCATTTT. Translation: CASSLRHDLPQHF.

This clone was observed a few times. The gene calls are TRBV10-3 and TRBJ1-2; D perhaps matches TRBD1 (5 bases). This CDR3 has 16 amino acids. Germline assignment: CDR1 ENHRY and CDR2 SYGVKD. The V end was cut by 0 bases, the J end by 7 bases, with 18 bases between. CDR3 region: CAISESPGITSGGYTF. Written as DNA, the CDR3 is TGTGCCATCAGTGAGTCCCCAGGGATCACCTCGGGTGGCTACACCTTC.

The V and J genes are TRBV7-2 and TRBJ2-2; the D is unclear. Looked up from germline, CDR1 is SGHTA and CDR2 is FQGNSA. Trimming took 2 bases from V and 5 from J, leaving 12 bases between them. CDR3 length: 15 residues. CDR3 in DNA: TGTGCCAGCAGCTTACTAGGTTCGGTTACCGGGGAGCTGTTTTTT. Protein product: CASSLLGSVTGELFF.

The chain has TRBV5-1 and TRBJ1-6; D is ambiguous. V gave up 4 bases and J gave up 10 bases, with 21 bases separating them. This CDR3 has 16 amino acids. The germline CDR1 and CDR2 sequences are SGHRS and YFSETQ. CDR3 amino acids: CASSPTLGRGVSPLHF. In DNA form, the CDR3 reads TGCGCCAGCAGCCCCACTCTGGGCCGGGGAGTGTCACCCCTCCACTTT.

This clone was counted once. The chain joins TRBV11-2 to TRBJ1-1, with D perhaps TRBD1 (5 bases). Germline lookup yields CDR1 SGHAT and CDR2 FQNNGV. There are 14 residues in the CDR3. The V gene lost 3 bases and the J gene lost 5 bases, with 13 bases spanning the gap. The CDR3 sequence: CASSFRGPRTEAFF. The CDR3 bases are TGTGCCAGCAGCTTTAGGGGTCCGAGAACTGAAGCTTTCTTT.

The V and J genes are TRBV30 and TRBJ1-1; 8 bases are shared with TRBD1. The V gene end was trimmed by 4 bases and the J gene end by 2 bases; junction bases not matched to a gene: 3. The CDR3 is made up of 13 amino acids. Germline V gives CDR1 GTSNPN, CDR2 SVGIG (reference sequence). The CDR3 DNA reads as TGTGCCTGGACAGGGGGCCTTAACACTGAAGCTTTCTTT. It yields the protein CAWTGGLNTEAFF.

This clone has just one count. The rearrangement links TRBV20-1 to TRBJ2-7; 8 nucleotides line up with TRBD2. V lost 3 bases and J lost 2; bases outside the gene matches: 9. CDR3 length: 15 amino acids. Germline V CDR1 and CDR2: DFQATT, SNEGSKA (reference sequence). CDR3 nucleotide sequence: TGCAGTGCTAGTCCGGGACTAGGGACTACCTACGAGCAGTACTTC. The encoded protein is CSASPGLGTTYEQYF.